This is a list of T cell receptor beta chains from one sample in a study of beta chain features in type 1 diabetes. Produced via immunoSEQ multiplex PCR; TCRdb's table is partial and in-frame only. The table records roughly 150,000 clones, around 7.8% of them present only once. The sample taken for sequencing was central memory CD4+ T cells from blood. These receptors came from a woman aged 35 to 49 with type 1 diabetes. The conserved cysteine and the conserved F or W are not part of the CDR3 here.

j_call | v_call | cdr3_aa
TRBJ1-5 | TRBV7-3 | ASSSGGNQPQH
TRBJ2-1 | TRBV7-8 | ASRSGTRYEQF
TRBJ2-1 | TRBV18 | ASSPDRSSYNEQF
TRBJ2-1 | TRBV5-4 | ASSPSQNEQF
TRBJ1-2 | TRBV15 | ATSRDLNENYGYT
TRBJ2-7 | TRBV7-2 | ASSQTAPAEQY
TRBJ2-4 | TRBV7-8 | ASSLDRGRRNIQY
TRBJ2-3 | TRBV30 | AWGRNTQY
TRBJ2-1 | TRBV28 | ASLAGSYNEQF
TRBJ1-1 | TRBV21-1 | ASSKVAAENTEAF
TRBJ2-2 | TRBV4-3 | ASSQAGGENTGELF
TRBJ2-6 | TRBV29-1 | SVNSRVGANVLT
TRBJ1-1 | TRBV10-3 | AISVSGEEAF
TRBJ2-5 | TRBV7-2 | AMRGIGETQY
TRBJ2-5 | TRBV7-7 | ASSSPGGAGETQY
TRBJ1-2 | TRBV7-2 | ASSLNFISGYT
TRBJ2-2 | TRBV7-9 | ASSLPLDSSNTGELF
TRBJ2-1 | TRBV29-1 | SVERTGGGEQF
TRBJ2-5 | TRBV29-1 | SVGGPVAGGRETQY
TRBJ1-2 | TRBV19 | ASSIDRRTVDGYT
TRBJ2-7 | TRBV6-6 | ASSYRQGPYEQY
TRBJ2-1 | TRBV29-1 | SVRSGSGGEQF
TRBJ2-1 | TRBV4-3 | ASSQVWQSSSYNEQF
TRBJ2-3 | TRBV5-4 | ASSKSDLGILDTQY
TRBJ2-7 | TRBV30 | AWSKPDRQYEQY
TRBJ1-1 | TRBV10-3 | AINDRGQMNTEAF
TRBJ2-1 | TRBV29-1 | SVRGPYNEQF
TRBJ2-7 | TRBV28 | ASSLRDRGIYEQY